The 26 T cell receptor beta chains reported below all come from one sample, sequenced in a study of control samples from healthy donors and cancer patients. Only in-frame clones appear in the TCRdb table, and some are missing; sequencing was by immunoSEQ multiplex PCR. Among about 120,000 clones listed, just over 90% were seen once. The sample taken for sequencing was PBMCs. Receptors originate from a man aged 50-59 years with head and neck cancer.

This sequence joins TRBV12-3 or TRBV12-4 and TRBJ1-6, with no clear D. The CDR3 is 13 residues long. Trimming pared 8 bases from V and 9 bases from J, leaving 14 bases between. The CDR3 sequence is CASSRKNGSPLHF. CDR3 DNA: TGTGCCAGCTCCAGGAAGAACGGTTCACCCCTCCACTTT.

The CDR3 nucleotides are TGTGCCAGCAGTTTTCCGACCTCTGGGGGCAGGGGGCAGTTGTTGGCGCAGTATTTT. Protein product: CASSFPTSGGRGQLLAQYF. The chain employs TRBV7-9 and TRBJ2-3; 8 bases line up with TRBD1. The V segment lost 6 bases and the J segment 10 bases; nucleotides outside the gene matches: 27. The germline V gene has CDR1 SEHNR and CDR2 FQNEAQ (reference sequence). The CDR3 is made up of 19 amino acids.

The chain has TRBV7-2 and TRBJ2-2; D unclear. The germline V and J ends were trimmed by 6 bases and 0 bases, with 8 bases remaining between them. Per germline, CDR1 SGHTA and CDR2 FQGNSA. CDR3 length equals 14 residues. Here the CDR3 reads CASSLLPNTGELFF. CDR3 DNA: TGTGCCAGCAGTTTACTCCCGAACACCGGGGAGCTGTTTTTT.

The chain uses TRBV5-1 and TRBJ2-7, with TRBD2 matching over 12 bases. This CDR3 region has 14 residues. V trimming: 4 bases; J trimming: 4 bases; junction bases outside the gene matches: 3. From germline, CDR1 is SGHRS and CDR2 YFSETQ. The CDR3 sequence is CASSALAGGYEQYF. The CDR3 nucleotides are TGCGCCAGCAGCGCACTAGCGGGGGGTTACGAGCAGTACTTC.

The rearrangement joins TRBV9 to TRBJ1-1; TRBD1 might be the D (6 bases). Between the trimmed V and J ends, which lost 6 bases and 1 base, there was a span of 13 bases. The CDR3 is 14 amino acids. From germline, CDR1 is SGDLS and CDR2 YYNGEE. The CDR3 DNA reads TGTGCCAGCACCCCCAGGGGAGGGAACACTGAAGCTTTCTTT. It encodes CASTPRGGNTEAFF.

V is TRBV4-1 and J is TRBJ2-7, with a possible D match to TRBD1 (5 bases). V was trimmed by 1 base and J by 3 bases, leaving 10 bases between them. Per the germline V gene, CDR1 is MGHRA and CDR2 is YSYEKL. The CDR3 is made up of 14 amino acids. The CDR3 loop reads CASSQVPDSYEQYF. For the CDR3, the DNA is TGCGCCAGCAGCCAAGTCCCCGACAGCTACGAGCAGTACTTC.

This chain uses TRBV19 with TRBJ1-2; 7 bases align to TRBD1. Germline V CDR1 and CDR2: LNHDA, SQIVND (reference sequence). V was clipped by 3 bases and J by 2 bases; unmatched bases: 6. The CDR3 has 15 residues. The CDR3 nucleotides are TGTGCCAGTAGTATGGGACAGAATTTCAACTATGGCTACACCTTC. Its translation is CASSMGQNFNYGYTF.

Only one count was recorded for this clone. The genes are TRBV12-3 or TRBV12-4 and TRBJ2-5; no reliable D call. The CDR3 is 11 amino acids. The V end lost 6 bases, the J end lost 3 bases, and 5 bases lay between the germline ends. The CDR3 here is CASSGEETQYF. The CDR3 DNA sequence: TGTGCCAGCAGCGGAGAAGAGACCCAGTACTTC.

The rearrangement joins TRBV7-3 to TRBJ1-2; D remains ambiguous. V lost 2 bases to trimming and J lost 6 bases, with 16 bases between them. This CDR3 region has 15 residues. The germline V gene has CDR1 SGHTA and CDR2 FQGTGA. The CDR3 protein is CASSLSVETRHGYTF. In nucleotides, the CDR3 is TGTGCCAGCAGCTTATCGGTAGAGACTAGACATGGCTACACCTTC.

The gene calls are TRBV11-1 and TRBJ2-1; D unclear. CDR3 length: 12 residues. Germline lookup yields CDR1 SGHAT and CDR2 FQDESV (reference sequence). Trimming cost V 4 bases and J 9 bases, with 10 bases left between them. CDR3 in amino acids: CASSSTVGEQFF. The CDR3 bases are TGTGCCAGCAGCTCCACCGTGGGTGAGCAGTTCTTC.

This chain links TRBV11-2 with TRBJ2-3; 7 nucleotides match TRBD1. Germline loops: CDR1 SGHAT, CDR2 FQNNGV. With V trimmed by 1 base and J by 10 bases, 5 bases remained unmatched. This CDR3 is built from 13 residues. The CDR3 loop reads CASSLARQGAQYF. CDR3 DNA: TGTGCCAGCAGCTTAGCCCGACAGGGAGCGCAGTATTTT. The variable domain in full, completed from reference TRBV11-2 and TRBJ2-3, reads EAGVAQSPRYKIIEKRQSVAFWCNPISGHATLYWYQQILGQGPKLLIQFQNNGVVDDSQLPKDRFSAERLKGVDSTLKIQPAKLEDSAVYLCASSLARQGAQYFGPGTRLTVL.

The chain recombines TRBV5-5 with TRBJ2-7; D is uncertain. Trimming pared 4 bases from V and 7 bases from J, leaving 21 bases between. Germline V gives CDR1 SGHKS, CDR2 YYEKEE (reference sequence). The length of the CDR3 is 15 residues. CDR3 coding DNA: TGTGCCAGCAGCCCTCGTTCGGGCGACCAAGGGGAGCAGTACTTC. Its protein product is CASSPRSGDQGEQYF. The complete variable domain, with remaining parts taken from reference TRBV5-5 and TRBJ2-7, reads DAGVTQSPTHLIKTRGQQVTLRCSPISGHKSVSWYQQVLGQGPQFIFQYYEKEERGRGNFPDRFSARQFPNYSSELNVNALLLGDSALYLCASSPRSGDQGEQYFGPGTRLTVT.

The V call is TRBV3-1 (or the pseudogene TRBV3-2), the J call TRBJ2-2; 8 positions match TRBD1. Germline lookup yields CDR1 LGHDT and CDR2 YNNKEL (reference sequence). V trimming: 5 bases; J trimming: 1 base; junction bases outside the gene matches: 6. The CDR3 runs to 16 residues. The CDR3 protein is CASSFTGGLNTGELFF. Here the CDR3 DNA reads TGTGCCAGCAGCTTCACAGGGGGGCTGAACACCGGGGAGCTGTTTTTT.

Written as DNA, the CDR3 is TGCGCCAGCAGTAGACAGGGGTCATCAGATACGCAGTATTTT. Translated, it gives CASSRQGSSDTQYF. The chain combines TRBV5-1 with TRBJ2-3, with TRBD1 matching 8 bases. CDR1 is SGHRS and CDR2 is YFSETQ in the germline V gene. The CDR3 covers 14 residues. Trimming took 5 bases from V and 4 from J; bases not matched to a gene: 6.

This clone occurred a few times. V is TRBV10-1 and J is TRBJ2-7, with TRBD1 as a possible D gene (6 bases). Germline lookup yields CDR1 WNHNN and CDR2 SYGVQD (reference sequence). Trimming shortened V by 9 bases and J by 0 bases, and 21 bases separated the two germline ends. The length of the CDR3 is 16 residues. CDR3 in DNA: TGCGCCAGGCTTCGATCAGGGGTTAAGGGCTCCTACGAGCAGTACTTC. Translation gives CARLRSGVKGSYEQYF.

This chain links TRBV18 with TRBJ1-4; no clear D gene. Germline values: CDR1 KGHSH, CDR2 LQKENI. This CDR3 is 14 amino acids long. Trimming removed 4 bases from V and 7 bases from J, with 13 bases in between. The CDR3 loop is CASSLSQRSEKLFF. Written as DNA, the CDR3 is TGTGCCAGCTCACTCTCCCAAAGGAGTGAAAAACTGTTTTTT. The full variable domain, rest sourced from reference TRBV18 and TRBJ1-4, is NAGVMQNPRHLVRRRGQEARLRCSPMKGHSHVYWYRQLPEEGLKFMVYLQKENIIDESGMPKERFSAEFPKEGPSILRIQQVVRGDSAAYFCASSLSQRSEKLFFGSGTQLSVL.

V usage is TRBV6-4 and J usage is TRBJ1-6; D may be TRBD1 (5 bases). CDR3 length: 15 amino acids. Deletions cut 0 bases from V and 7 bases from J, with 10 bases between. The germline V gene has CDR1 MRHNA and CDR2 SNTAGT. CDR3 in amino acids: CASSDSGHRNSPLHF. In nucleotides, the CDR3 is TGTGCCAGCAGTGACTCTGGACACCGCAATTCACCCCTCCACTTT.

The genes are TRBV7-2 and TRBJ1-1; D unresolved. This CDR3 comprises 12 residues. Germline V gene data show CDR1 as SGHTA and CDR2 as FQGNSA. Between the trimmed V and J ends, which lost 7 bases and 5 bases, there was a span of 11 bases. This CDR3 reads CASTETDTEAFF. In DNA, the CDR3 is TGTGCCAGCACCGAGACGGATACTGAAGCTTTCTTT. Full variable domain (remainder filled in from reference TRBV7-2 and TRBJ1-1): GAGVSQSPSNKVTEKGKDVELRCDPISGHTALYWYRQSLGQGLEFLIYFQGNSAPDKSGLPSDRFSAERTGGSVSTLTIQRTQQEDSAVYLCASTETDTEAFFGQGTRLTVV.

This chain connects TRBV27 to TRBJ2-1; 7 nucleotides match TRBD1. J lost 6 bases, V lost 6 bases, and 5 bases had no gene match. This CDR3 spans 13 amino acids. CDR1 and CDR2 (germline): MNHEY, SMNVEV (reference sequence). In DNA form, the CDR3 reads TGTGCCAGCAGAACGACAGGGCTCAATGAGCAGTTCTTC. Protein: CASRTTGLNEQFF.

V and J are TRBV7-2 and TRBJ2-7; 8 nucleotides match TRBD1. Germline loops: CDR1 SGHTA, CDR2 FQGNSA. The CDR3 spans 15 residues. Trimming removed 5 bases from V and 4 bases from J; junction bases left unmatched: 10. The CDR3 DNA sequence: TGTGCCAGCAGCGAGCAGACAGGGGTTACTTACGAGCAGTACTTC. This gives the protein CASSEQTGVTYEQYF.

The chain links TRBV28 to TRBJ1-2; D possibly corresponds to TRBD1 (5 bases). This CDR3 is 15 amino acids long. V lost 3 bases to trimming and J lost 4 bases, with 15 bases between them. Germline CDR1 reads MDHEN; CDR2 reads SYDVKM. DNA of the CDR3: TGTGCCAGCAGTTTCGGGGCGTCCCTTCCCTATGGCTACACCTTC. Amino acids: CASSFGASLPYGYTF.

This rearrangement joins TRBV30 to TRBJ1-6; D is unresolved. The CDR3 has 12 residues. Trimming stripped 5 bases from V and 9 bases from J, with 11 bases between. Looked up from germline, CDR1 is GTSNPN and CDR2 is SVGIG (reference sequence). CDR3 sequence reads: CAWGARGSPLHF. The CDR3 DNA is TGTGCCTGGGGCGCTCGCGGTTCACCCCTCCACTTT.

This clone was found once. The chain couples TRBV12-1 to TRBJ1-2. TRBV12-1 is described as a pseudogene. The CDR3 runs to 18 residues. The CDR3, as DNA: TGTGCCAGCAGCTTTGAAGTGGGACCGGACCCGAACAACTATGGCTACACCTTC. Translating gives CASSFEVGPDPNNYGYTF.

The rearrangement links TRBV4-1 to TRBJ1-6, with unresolved D. This CDR3 comprises 16 residues. Germline V lookup: CDR1 MGHRA, CDR2 YSYEKL. V was clipped by 2 bases and J by 0 bases, with 8 bases between them. In DNA, the CDR3 is TGCGCCAGCAGCCAAACGTTTGGCTCCTATAATTCACCCCTCCACTTT. Protein product: CASSQTFGSYNSPLHF.

This chain joins TRBV6-5 and TRBJ1-1; 7 bases map to TRBD1. The germline CDR1 and CDR2 sequences are MNHEY and SVGAGI. This CDR3 has 14 residues. After removal of 6 bases from V and 4 bases from J, the junction contained 8 bases not matched to a gene. The CDR3 spells CASSASGGGTEAFF. DNA of the CDR3: TGTGCCAGCAGCGCTTCAGGGGGAGGCACTGAAGCTTTCTTT.

The sample holds a few counts of this clone. CDR3 nucleotide sequence: TGTGCCAGCTCAGCCTCCTACGAGCAGTACTTC. Residues: CASSASYEQYF. The rearrangement uses TRBV18 and TRBJ2-7; D is unclear. CDR3 size: 11 residues. V was clipped by 5 bases and J by 0 bases, with 2 bases between them. Germline V gene data show CDR1 as KGHSH and CDR2 as LQKENI.